This T cell receptor beta chain was documented in a study of metastatic and nonmetastatic thyroid tumors. No treatment had been given to any patient before thyroid surgery. TCRdb re-analyzed the PCR reads using MiXCR. This sample has about 25,000 clones, with roughly 20% found just once. Worth noting for this clone: One end of the junction is discordant with germline, which a read error may explain.

The sequenced sample consisted of adjacent normal tissue. This TCR came from a female donor with papillary thyroid cancer or a benign thyroid nodule (not recorded which). Some clones in this sample may be carry-over from other donors' samples.

As DNA, the CDR3 is TGCAGTGCTATGAGCACGAACCTAAGGTGGAATAACCCCTACGTGCAGTACTTC. Translated, it gives CSAMSTNLRWNNPYVQYF. The chain employs TRBV20-1 and TRBJ2-7, with D uncertain. Germline V gene lookup returns CDR1 DFQATT and CDR2 SNEGSKA (reference sequence). The CDR3 is 18 amino acids.